This is a list of T cell receptor beta chains from one sample in a study of blood T cell repertoires in COVID-19. Profiling relied on immunoSEQ multiplex PCR, and the TCRdb table lists in-frame clones only, not all of them. The sample has approximately 79,000 clones, approximately 84% seen once; the top ten hold around 13%. The sequencing sample was made of peripheral blood. Every receptor here comes from a middle-aged man with COVID-19, enrolled during active disease. Both conserved end residues are part of each CDR3. The order of the fields is clone size, V gene, D gene, J gene, CDR3 DNA, CDR3 protein. The D gene is left open where the match is weak. Clone size is given for some rows only: seen once, a few or many times, or a class if the clone is expanded.

>.|TRBV4-1|TRBD2|TRBJ2-3
TGCGCCAGCAGCCAAAGGAAGGGTACTAGACTAGCGGAGAGCACAGATACGCAGTATTTT
CASSQRKGTRLAESTDTQYF
>.|TRBV14|TRBD2|TRBJ2-1
TGTGCCAGCAGCCAAGATCTCGTAGGACTAGCGGGAGGGGGTGAGCAGTTCTTC
CASSQDLVGLAGGGEQFF
>.|TRBV7-3|.|TRBJ2-1
TGTGCCAGCAGCTTAACGGGAGATCGCAATGAGCAGTTCTTC
CASSLTGDRNEQFF
>once|TRBV2|.|TRBJ2-1
TGTGCCAGCAGTGGGGCCCGACGGTCTGGTGAGCAGTTCTTC
CASSGARRSGEQFF
>.|TRBV28|.|TRBJ1-1
TGTGCCAGCAGGGAAAGGGGCCTGAACACTGAAGCTTTCTTT
CASRERGLNTEAFF
>.|TRBV24-1|TRBD2|TRBJ2-2
TGTGCCACCAGTGATCCTCCGGCGGGAGCGTACACCGGGGAGCTGTTTTTT
CATSDPPAGAYTGELFF
>.|TRBV5-1|.|TRBJ2-3
TGCGCCAGCAGCTTGGCAGGTGCTAGCACAGATACGCAGTATTTT
CASSLAGASTDTQYF
>.|TRBV2|TRBD1|TRBJ1-1
TGTGCCAGCAGTCGACAGGGGATGAACACTGAAGCTTTCTTT
CASSRQGMNTEAFF
>few|TRBV6-4|TRBD2|TRBJ2-2
TGTGCCAGCAGTGACGGACTAGCGAACACCGGGGAGCTGTTTTTT
CASSDGLANTGELFF
>.|TRBV9|.|TRBJ2-2
TGTGCCAGCAGCTTAATAGGAGGACCCGGGGAGCTGTTTTTT
CASSLIGGPGELFF
>.|TRBV3-1/TRBV3-2|.|TRBJ2-3
TGTGCCAGCAGCCCGACACGCCGCACAGATACGCAGTATTTT
CASSPTRRTDTQYF
>.|TRBV30|TRBD2|TRBJ2-7
TGTGCCTGGGGACTAGCCCCCTACGAGCAGTACTTC
CAWGLAPYEQYF
>.|TRBV5-1|TRBD1|TRBJ1-2
TGCGCCAGCAGCTTGGTTCAGGGGGATGGCTACACCTTC
CASSLVQGDGYTF
>once|TRBV28|.|TRBJ1-5
TGTGCCAGCACCCCAGCAGGGATTAGCAATCAGCCCCAGCATTTT
CASTPAGISNQPQHF
>.|TRBV20-1|.|TRBJ2-7
TGCAGTGTGCCGGAGATCTACGAGCAGTACTTC
CSVPEIYEQYF
>.|TRBV19|TRBD1|TRBJ1-2
TGTGCCAGTAGTTCCGGGACAGGGTTGTACTATGGCTACACCTTC
CASSSGTGLYYGYTF
>.|TRBV6-4|TRBD2|TRBJ2-3
TGTGCCAGCAGTGACCTAGCGGGAGGGAGCACAGATACGCAGTATTTT
CASSDLAGGSTDTQYF
>.|TRBV7-3|.|TRBJ1-1
TGTGCCAGCAGTCGACAATGGAACACTGAAGCTTTCTTT
CASSRQWNTEAFF
>.|TRBV5-1|.|TRBJ1-1
TGCGCCAGCAGCTTAAGTACTGTGAACACTGAAGCTTTCTTT
CASSLSTVNTEAFF
>.|TRBV19|.|TRBJ2-7
TGTGCCAGTAGTGATAGCGTCTACTCCTACGAGCAGTACTTC
CASSDSVYSYEQYF
>.|TRBV6-2/TRBV6-3|.|TRBJ2-2
TGTGCCAGCAGCCCGGAGGCCGGGGAGCTGTTTTTT
CASSPEAGELFF
>.|TRBV4-2|.|TRBJ2-7
TGTGCCAGCAGCCAAGATGGAGGGAGGGAGCAGTACTTC
CASSQDGGREQYF